This T cell receptor (beta chain) was recovered during a study of shared clonotypes between healthy human individuals. Study in general: A donor's plate count was three for CD4 naive and three for CD4 memory; CD8 naive had two and CD8 memory one.

TCRdb keeps only in-frame clones here, not all; method: immunoSEQ multiplex PCR. Among about 1.1 million clones listed, approximately 80% were seen once. Study-wide points: The sole specimen, blood, was sampled, and tissue repertoires likely differ. In having few donors, the study represented limited genetic and exposure-history diversity.

The healthy adult donors were HIV-negative and reported no recent acute infections or vaccinations. Details on this clone: The antigen remains unidentified.

CDR3 length: 16 amino acids. The J segment lost 6 bases and the V segment lost 4 bases, leaving 9 bases of the junction unmatched. CDR1 is SGHRS, CDR2 YFSETQ, per germline. The rearrangement links TRBV5-1 to TRBJ2-2; 10 bases are a match to TRBD1. Material: memory CD4+ T cells from PBMCs. Subset specified: CD45RA-negative fraction. This TCR was sampled from a man aged 18 to 29 in good health. Some clones in this sample may be carry-over from other donors' samples. This CDR3 is CASSPSTGGFPGELFF. CDR3 nucleotides: TGCGCCAGCAGCCCGTCGACAGGGGGCTTCCCCGGGGAGCTGTTTTTT.